One and the same sample provided the 30 T cell receptor beta chains below, sequenced in a study of T cell changes during pregnancy in multiple sclerosis. Clones were sequenced by immunoSEQ multiplex PCR, and TCRdb holds only the in-frame ones, with some missing. The sample shows about 50,000 clones, 92% of them seen only once. This material consisted of CD4+ T cells from peripheral blood mononuclear cells, taken in the second trimester of pregnancy. The source is a female donor with multiple sclerosis, enrolled in a pregnancy study.

This clone was seen repeatedly, ten times or more. This sequence joins TRBV29-1 and TRBJ2-6; D gene uncertain. In germline, CDR1 is SQVTM, CDR2 ANQGSEA. This CDR3 spans 15 amino acids. V gave up 4 bases and J gave up 1 base, with 11 bases separating them. CDR3 bases: TGCAGCGTTGCACAGATTGAGTCTGGGGCCAACGTCCTGACTTTC. It encodes CSVAQIESGANVLTF.

V gene TRBV15 combines with J gene TRBJ1-6; D is uncertain. Trimming removed 5 bases at V and 5 bases at J, with 10 bases between. CDR3 length equals 14 residues. Germline CDR1 and CDR2: LNHNV and YYDKDF (reference sequence). CDR3 residues: CATSRREDNSPLHF. In DNA, the CDR3 is TGTGCCACCAGCCGCCGGGAGGATAATTCACCCCTCCACTTT.

V gene TRBV27 combines with J gene TRBJ2-4; TRBD2 matches at 7 bases. CDR3 size: 18 residues. V lost 0 bases to trimming and J lost 9 bases; unmatched junction nucleotides: 17. The germline gives CDR1 MNHEY, CDR2 SMNVEV (reference sequence). The CDR3 DNA follows: TGTGCCAGCAGTTTATCGATTAATCCTAGCGGAGGCCCGAGCATTCAGTACTTC. It specifies CASSLSINPSGGPSIQYF.

Only one count was recorded for this clone. CDR3 in amino acids: CASSVGRDTDTQYF. CDR3 in DNA: TGTGCCAGCAGTGTTGGGCGGGACACAGATACGCAGTATTTT. The rearrangement links TRBV6-4 to TRBJ2-3; D possibly corresponds to TRBD2 (6 bases). Germline CDR1 MRHNA, CDR2 SNTAGT. The V end was cut by 4 bases, the J end by 2 bases, with 10 bases between. The CDR3 has 14 amino acids.

This sequence joins TRBV9 and TRBJ1-4; D is possibly TRBD1 (5 bases). Trimming removed 0 bases from V and 0 bases from J, with 9 bases in between. CDR1 and CDR2 (germline): SGDLS, YYNGEE. The CDR3 extends over 16 amino acids. The CDR3 protein is CASSVGVGATNEKLFF. CDR3 DNA sequence: TGTGCCAGCAGCGTAGGGGTAGGGGCAACTAATGAAAAACTGTTTTTT. Full variable domain (remainder filled in from reference TRBV9 and TRBJ1-4): DSGVTQTPKHLITATGQRVTLRCSPRSGDLSVYWYQQSLDQGLQFLIQYYNGEERAKGNILERFSAQQFPDLHSELNLSSLELGDSALYFCASSVGVGATNEKLFFGSGTQLSVL.

This sequence joins TRBV6-6 and TRBJ2-2; D is possibly TRBD1 (6 bases). V was trimmed by 7 bases and J by 1 base, leaving 10 bases between them. This CDR3 region has 14 residues. The germline CDR1 and CDR2 sequences are MNHNY and SVGAGI (reference sequence). CDR3 protein: CASNLQGNTGELFF. The DNA for the CDR3 is TGTGCCAGCAATCTACAGGGGAACACCGGGGAGCTGTTTTTT.

The V gene is TRBV11-2, the J gene TRBJ2-1, with D hard to call. This CDR3 has 13 amino acids. Trimming pared 4 bases from V and 2 bases from J, leaving 6 bases between. The germline gives CDR1 SGHAT, CDR2 FQNNGV. The CDR3 spells CASSSRTYNEQFF. CDR3 bases: TGTGCCAGCAGCTCTAGGACCTACAATGAGCAGTTCTTC.

This clone was seen only once. This rearrangement joins TRBV4-2 to TRBJ2-1; 9 positions agree with TRBD2. CDR3 length: 18 amino acids. The trim removed 2 bases at V and 0 bases at J, leaving 8 bases unmatched. Germline V gene data show CDR1 as LGHNA and CDR2 as YNFKEQ. The CDR3 DNA is TGTGCCAGCAGCCAATCAGCGGGGGGCCCTAGCTCCTACAATGAGCAGTTCTTC. Protein: CASSQSAGGPSSYNEQFF.

V and J are TRBV4-1 and TRBJ1-4; 8 bases are a match to TRBD1. The CDR3 consists of 16 residues. V lost 1 base, J lost 7 bases, and 8 bases stayed unmatched. The germline V gene has CDR1 MGHRA and CDR2 YSYEKL. Here the CDR3 reads CASSQGGAGGVEKLFF. Written as DNA, the CDR3 is TGCGCCAGCAGCCAAGGGGGTGCAGGGGGCGTTGAAAAACTGTTTTTT.

The rearrangement links TRBV28 to TRBJ1-2, with 8 bases identical to TRBD1. Germline V lookup: CDR1 MDHEN, CDR2 SYDVKM. The CDR3 is 13 amino acids. V trimming: 10 bases; J trimming: 8 bases; junction bases outside the gene matches: 12. The CDR3 coding sequence is TGTGCCACTTACCTCCGGGACAGGATGGGCTACACCTTC. Translating it yields CATYLRDRMGYTF.

The CDR3 spells CASSSYNTGELFF. The CDR3, as DNA: TGTGCCAGCAGTTCTTATAACACCGGGGAGCTGTTTTTT. The rearrangement joins TRBV27 to TRBJ2-2; D gene unclear. CDR3 length: 13 amino acids. Trimming took off 4 bases at V and 2 bases at J, with 5 bases between the two ends. CDR1 MNHEY and CDR2 SMNVEV come from the germline V gene (reference sequence).

This sequence joins TRBV5-1 and TRBJ1-6, with 8 bases identical to TRBD1. Per germline, CDR1 SGHRS and CDR2 YFSETQ. The CDR3 has 16 amino acids. V trimming: 4 bases; J trimming: 7 bases; junction bases outside the gene matches: 10. The CDR3 sequence: CASSQQSAGGNSPLHF. For the CDR3, the DNA is TGCGCCAGCAGCCAACAGAGTGCAGGGGGCAATTCACCCCTCCACTTT.

The V gene is TRBV10-2, the J gene TRBJ2-7, with D tentatively TRBD1 (6 bases). CDR3 length: 14 amino acids. The germline V gene has CDR1 WSHSY and CDR2 SAAADI. The germline V and J ends were trimmed by 10 bases and 1 base, with 17 bases remaining between them. CDR3 sequence: CATRSGTTSYEQYF. CDR3 in DNA: TGCGCCACCAGGAGTGGGACAACTTCCTACGAGCAGTACTTC.

Points on this clone: Other DNA sequences in this sample translate to the same CDR3. This chain uses TRBV29-1 with TRBJ2-2; D is undetermined. CDR1 is SQVTM, CDR2 ANQGSEA, per germline. The CDR3 loop spans 11 amino acids. With 7 bases removed from V and 6 bases from J, the gap between germline ends came to 9 bases. This CDR3 reads CSAHISGELFF. Here the CDR3 DNA reads TGCAGCGCCCACATTTCCGGGGAGCTGTTTTTT.

The chain is built from TRBV2 and TRBJ2-7; weak D call: TRBD1 (5 bases). The CDR3 is 15 amino acids. V was pared by 7 bases and J by 3 bases, with 19 bases between. Looked up from germline, CDR1 is SNHLY and CDR2 is FYNNEI. CDR3 residues: CASIQTDSVGYEQYF. CDR3 bases: TGTGCCAGCATTCAGACCGACAGCGTGGGCTACGAGCAGTACTTC.

This chain uses TRBV9 with TRBJ2-7; 8 bases match TRBD1. Germline CDR1 is SGDLS and CDR2 is YYNGEE. The CDR3 is 15 amino acids. V lost 0 bases and J lost 0; bases outside the gene matches: 2. Here the CDR3 reads CASSVATGASYEQYF. CDR3 DNA sequence: TGTGCCAGCAGCGTAGCGACAGGGGCCTCCTACGAGCAGTACTTC.

This chain joins TRBV25-1 and TRBJ1-1; tentatively, D is TRBD1 (5 bases). This CDR3 spans 13 amino acids. Germline V lookup: CDR1 MGHDK, CDR2 SYGVNS. V was pared by 4 bases and J by 3 bases, with 9 bases between. The CDR3 loop reads CASSGWGDTEAFF. The CDR3 DNA sequence: TGTGCCAGCAGTGGCTGGGGGGACACTGAAGCTTTCTTT. Together with reference TRBV25-1 and TRBJ1-1, the CDR3 gives the full variable domain: EADIYQTPRYLVIGTGKKITLECSQTMGHDKMYWYQQDPGMELHLIHYSYGVNSTEKGDLSSESTVSRIRTEHFPLTLESARPSHTSQYLCASSGWGDTEAFFGQGTRLTVV.

V and J are TRBV19 and TRBJ1-3; a possible D gene is TRBD1 (5 bases). The CDR3 is made up of 15 amino acids. Germline assignment: CDR1 LNHDA and CDR2 SQIVND (reference sequence). V dropped 10 bases and J dropped 4 bases, with 20 bases sitting between them. CDR3 DNA: TGTGCCACTAACCCCCAACCGGGGGTGGGAAACACCATATATTTT. This encodes CATNPQPGVGNTIYF.

The chain recombines TRBV5-1 with TRBJ1-2; 7 bases are a match to TRBD1. Germline CDR1 is SGHRS and CDR2 is YFSETQ. This CDR3 spans 14 amino acids. V was pared by 7 bases and J by 0 bases, with 6 bases of the junction left unmatched. CDR3 DNA sequence: TGCGCCAGCTCCAGGGGGTTCTCTAACTATGGCTACACCTTC. Amino acid sequence: CASSRGFSNYGYTF. The entire variable domain, with the rest obtained from reference TRBV5-1 and TRBJ1-2, is as follows: KAGVTQTPRYLIKTRGQQVTLSCSPISGHRSVSWYQQTPGQGLQFLFEYFSETQRNKGNFPGRFSGRQFSNSRSEMNVSTLELGDSALYLCASSRGFSNYGYTFGSGTRLTVV.

This clone was detected once. The V gene is TRBV19, the J gene TRBJ1-2; tentative D call: TRBD1 (6 bases). This CDR3 has 14 residues. Trimming took off 1 base at V and 2 bases at J, with 8 bases between the two ends. From germline, CDR1 is LNHDA and CDR2 SQIVND (reference sequence). For the CDR3, the DNA is TGTGCCAGTAGTATAGGCGGACAGAACTATGGCTACACCTTC. Protein: CASSIGGQNYGYTF.

The gene calls are TRBV6-1 and TRBJ2-3; D is perhaps TRBD1 (5 bases). The V and J ends lost 6 bases and 1 base respectively, with 11 bases between them. The V gene's germline CDR1 is MNHNS and CDR2 SASEGT. This CDR3 has 14 amino acids. CDR3 coding DNA: TGTGCCAGCAGCCTACTGGGGCGCACAGATACGCAGTATTTT. This translates into CASSLLGRTDTQYF.

This rearrangement joins TRBV6-6 to TRBJ2-7; D uncertain. This CDR3 spans 12 amino acids. Trimming pared 5 bases from V and 5 bases from J, leaving 10 bases between. Germline loops: CDR1 MNHNY, CDR2 SVGAGI (reference sequence). The CDR3, as DNA: TGTGCCAGCAGTACCCAGGTGAACGAGCAGTACTTC. Translation gives CASSTQVNEQYF.

The chain recombines TRBV29-1 with TRBJ2-2; maybe TRBD1 (6 bases). V lost 6 bases and J lost 1, with 12 bases in between. Germline CDR1 SQVTM, CDR2 ANQGSEA. This CDR3 is 14 amino acids long. CDR3 residues: CSVRDRMNTGELFF. The CDR3 nucleotides read TGCAGCGTCCGCGACAGGATGAACACCGGGGAGCTGTTTTTT.

V and J are TRBV10-1 and TRBJ2-3; TRBD1 matches at 8 bases. CDR1 and CDR2 from the germline V gene are WNHNN and SYGVQD (reference sequence). J gave up 2 bases and V 6 bases, and 10 bases lay outside the gene matches. The CDR3 has 16 residues. The chain's CDR3 is CASSHSTGEDTDTQYF. CDR3 DNA: TGCGCCAGCAGCCACTCGACAGGGGAGGACACAGATACGCAGTATTTT.

This chain uses TRBV18 with TRBJ2-1; D is possibly TRBD2 (6 bases). Germline V gene sequence: CDR1 KGHSH, CDR2 LQKENI. Trimming shortened V by 4 bases and J by 5 bases, and 15 bases separated the two germline ends. This CDR3 has 15 amino acids. Here the CDR3 DNA reads TGTGCCAGCTCACAGGAGGGTGCGCGGAACAATGAGCAGTTCTTC. This sequence encodes CASSQEGARNNEQFF.

The chain carries TRBV4-1 and TRBJ2-1; D call uncertain. V lost 0 bases to trimming and J lost 7 bases, with 13 bases between them. CDR3 size: 15 residues. From germline, CDR1 is MGHRA and CDR2 YSYEKL. This chain's CDR3 is CASSQEALFTNEQFF. The CDR3 DNA follows: TGCGCCAGCAGCCAAGAAGCGCTCTTTACAAATGAGCAGTTCTTC.

This rearrangement joins TRBV7-2 to TRBJ2-7, with 11 nucleotides matching TRBD1. This CDR3 is 15 amino acids long. Germline CDR1 SGHTA, CDR2 FQGNSA. V was clipped by 5 bases and J by 6 bases; unmatched bases: 9. CDR3 amino acids: CASSPRGGTGGEQYF. Here the CDR3 DNA reads TGTGCCAGCAGCCCCAGGGGCGGGACAGGGGGCGAGCAGTACTTC.

The chain links TRBV6-1 to TRBJ2-2; no firm D call. Germline V gene data show CDR1 as MNHNS and CDR2 as SASEGT. The CDR3 is 17 amino acids. V was trimmed by 0 bases and J by 3 bases, leaving 14 bases between them. CDR3 bases: TGTGCCAGCAGTGAAGCCCCGTCTAGTGGTCACACCGGGGAGCTGTTTTTT. Translation: CASSEAPSSGHTGELFF.

The V call is TRBV7-8, the J call TRBJ1-5, with D hard to call. The V and J ends lost 3 bases and 7 bases respectively, with 7 bases between them. Germline loops: CDR1 SGHVS, CDR2 FQNEAQ. This CDR3 spans 12 amino acids. CDR3 nucleotides: TGTGCCAGCAGCTTGGCGGAGCAGCCCCAGCATTTT. This gives the protein CASSLAEQPQHF.

This chain uses TRBV5-4 with TRBJ1-1; 8 nucleotides align to TRBD1. CDR3 length: 14 residues. The junction had 6 bases not matched to a gene; V was cut back by 4 bases and J by 4 bases. Germline loops: CDR1 SGHNT, CDR2 YYREEE (reference sequence). The CDR3 nucleotides read TGTGCCAGCAGCGTCGACAGGGGAAGCACTGAAGCTTTCTTT. The encoded protein is CASSVDRGSTEAFF.